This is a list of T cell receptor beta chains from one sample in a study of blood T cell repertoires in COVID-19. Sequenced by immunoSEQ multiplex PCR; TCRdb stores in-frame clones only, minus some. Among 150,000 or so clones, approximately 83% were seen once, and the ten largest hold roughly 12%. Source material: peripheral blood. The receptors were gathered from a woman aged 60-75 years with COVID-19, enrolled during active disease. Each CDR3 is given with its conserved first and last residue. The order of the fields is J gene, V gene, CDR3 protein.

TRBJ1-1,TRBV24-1,CAVRAGANTEAFF
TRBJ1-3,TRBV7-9,CASSPGTNSGNTIYF
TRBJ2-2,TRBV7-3,CASSLTLQGANTGELFF
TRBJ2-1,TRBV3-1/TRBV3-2,CASSPTGVYNEQFF
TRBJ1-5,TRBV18,CASSPGQIINQPQHF
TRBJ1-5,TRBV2,CASTKTGGSNQPQHF
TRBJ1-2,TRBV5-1,CASSLARQGDGYTF
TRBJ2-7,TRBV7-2,CASSLGRDSYEQYF
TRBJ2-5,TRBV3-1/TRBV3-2,CASSPSTGSGSVRETQYF
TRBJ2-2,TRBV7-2,CASSSRQGGTGELFF
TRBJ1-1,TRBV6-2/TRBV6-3,CASSYLGAAEAFF
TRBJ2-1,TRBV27,CASTSSPGQGYNEQFF
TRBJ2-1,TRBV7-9,CASSSLRGVGNEQFF
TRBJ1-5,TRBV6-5,CASSRSGTWNQPQHF
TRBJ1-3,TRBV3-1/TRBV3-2,CASSLSGGTGNTIYF
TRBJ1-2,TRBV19,CASIKTRDYGYTF
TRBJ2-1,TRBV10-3,CAISDRERERGEQFF
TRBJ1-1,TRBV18,CASSSLRQADMNTEAFF
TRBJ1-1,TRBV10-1,CASSEGGLMNTEAFF
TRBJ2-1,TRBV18,CASSPGTSPSNEQFF